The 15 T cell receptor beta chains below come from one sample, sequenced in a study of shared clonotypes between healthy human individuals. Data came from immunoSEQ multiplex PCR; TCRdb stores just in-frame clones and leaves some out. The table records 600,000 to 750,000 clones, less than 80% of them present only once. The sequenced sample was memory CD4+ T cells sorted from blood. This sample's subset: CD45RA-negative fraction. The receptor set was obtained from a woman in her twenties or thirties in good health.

The CDR3 loop is CASKNTGTSGRHYEQYF. The CDR3 bases are TGTGCCAGCAAGAACACCGGGACTAGCGGGAGACATTACGAGCAGTACTTC. This sequence joins TRBV2 and TRBJ2-7; 14 bases are shared with TRBD2. The CDR3 is 17 amino acids. Germline-derived CDR1 and CDR2 are SNHLY and FYNNEI. V dropped 7 bases and J dropped 4; count of bases not matched to a gene: 12.

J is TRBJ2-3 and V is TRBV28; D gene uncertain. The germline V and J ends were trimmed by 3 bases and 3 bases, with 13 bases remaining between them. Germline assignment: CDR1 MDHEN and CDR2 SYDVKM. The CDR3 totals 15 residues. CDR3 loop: CASSLIAIGTDTQYF. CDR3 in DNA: TGTGCCAGCAGTTTGATTGCAATCGGGACAGATACGCAGTATTTT.

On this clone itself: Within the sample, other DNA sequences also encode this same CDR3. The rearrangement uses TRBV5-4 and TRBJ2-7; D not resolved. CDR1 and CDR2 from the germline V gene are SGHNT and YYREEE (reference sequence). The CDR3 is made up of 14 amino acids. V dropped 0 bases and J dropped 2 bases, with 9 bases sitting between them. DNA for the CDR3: TGTGCCAGCAGCTTGGCCCCAGCTACCTACGAGCAGTACTTC. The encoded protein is CASSLAPATYEQYF.

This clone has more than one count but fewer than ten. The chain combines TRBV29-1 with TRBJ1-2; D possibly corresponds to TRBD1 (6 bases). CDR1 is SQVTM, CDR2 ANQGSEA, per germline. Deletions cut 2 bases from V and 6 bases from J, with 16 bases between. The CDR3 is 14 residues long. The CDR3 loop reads CSVESLSGVDGYTF. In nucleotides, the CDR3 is TGCAGCGTTGAAAGCCTGTCAGGGGTGGATGGCTACACCTTC.

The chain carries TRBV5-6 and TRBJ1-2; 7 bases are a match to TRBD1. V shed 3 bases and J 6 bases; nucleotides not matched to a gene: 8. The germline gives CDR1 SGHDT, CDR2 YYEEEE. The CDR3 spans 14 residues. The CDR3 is CASSYLDREDGYTF. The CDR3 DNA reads TGTGCCAGCAGCTACCTCGACAGGGAAGATGGCTACACCTTC.

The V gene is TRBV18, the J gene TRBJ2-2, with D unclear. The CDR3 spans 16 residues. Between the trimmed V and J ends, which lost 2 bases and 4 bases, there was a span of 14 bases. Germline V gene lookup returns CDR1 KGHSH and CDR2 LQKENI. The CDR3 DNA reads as TGTGCCAGCTCACCAAAGGAGAGACGAGGCACCGGGGAGCTGTTTTTT. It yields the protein CASSPKERRGTGELFF.

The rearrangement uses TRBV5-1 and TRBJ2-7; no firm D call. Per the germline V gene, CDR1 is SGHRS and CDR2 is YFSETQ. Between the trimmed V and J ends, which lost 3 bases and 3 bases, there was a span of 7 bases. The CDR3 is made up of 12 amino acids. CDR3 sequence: CASSSWDYEQYF. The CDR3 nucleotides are TGCGCCAGCAGCTCATGGGACTACGAGCAGTACTTC. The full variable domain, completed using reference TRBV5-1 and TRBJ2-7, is KAGVTQTPRYLIKTRGQQVTLSCSPISGHRSVSWYQQTPGQGLQFLFEYFSETQRNKGNFPGRFSGRQFSNSRSEMNVSTLELGDSALYLCASSSWDYEQYFGPGTRLTVT.

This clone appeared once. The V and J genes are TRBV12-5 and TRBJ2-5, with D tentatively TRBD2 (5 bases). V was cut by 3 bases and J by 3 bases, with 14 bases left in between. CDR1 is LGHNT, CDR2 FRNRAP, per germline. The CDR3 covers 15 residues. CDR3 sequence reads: CASGLGYGNEETQYF. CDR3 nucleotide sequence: TGTGCTAGTGGTTTAGGATACGGGAACGAAGAGACCCAGTACTTC.

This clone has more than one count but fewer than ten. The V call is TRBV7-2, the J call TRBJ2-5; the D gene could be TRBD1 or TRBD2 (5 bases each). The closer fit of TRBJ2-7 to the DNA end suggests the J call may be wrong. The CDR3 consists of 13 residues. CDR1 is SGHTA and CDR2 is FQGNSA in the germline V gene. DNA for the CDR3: TGTGCCAGCAGCTTCCCCCCGGGGCCCGAGCAGTACTTC. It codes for CASSFPPGPEQYF.

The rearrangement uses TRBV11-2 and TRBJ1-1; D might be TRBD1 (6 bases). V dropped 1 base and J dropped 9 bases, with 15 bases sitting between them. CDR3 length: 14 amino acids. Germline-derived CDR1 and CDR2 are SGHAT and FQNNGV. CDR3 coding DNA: TGTGCCAGCAGCTTAGCGACAGGAGCATATCAAGCTTTCTTT. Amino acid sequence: CASSLATGAYQAFF.

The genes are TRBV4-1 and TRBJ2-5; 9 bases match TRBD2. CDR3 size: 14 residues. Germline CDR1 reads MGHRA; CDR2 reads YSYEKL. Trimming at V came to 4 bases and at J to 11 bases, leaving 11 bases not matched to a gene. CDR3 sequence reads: CASSRTGTSLEQYF. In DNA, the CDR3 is TGCGCCAGCAGCCGGACCGGGACTAGCCTGGAGCAGTACTTC.

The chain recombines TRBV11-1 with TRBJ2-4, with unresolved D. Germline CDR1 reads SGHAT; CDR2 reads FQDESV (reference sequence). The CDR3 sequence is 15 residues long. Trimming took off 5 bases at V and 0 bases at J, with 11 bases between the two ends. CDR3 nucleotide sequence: TGTGCCAGCAGCCTCGACTCCCTAGCCAAAAACATTCAGTACTTC. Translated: CASSLDSLAKNIQYF.

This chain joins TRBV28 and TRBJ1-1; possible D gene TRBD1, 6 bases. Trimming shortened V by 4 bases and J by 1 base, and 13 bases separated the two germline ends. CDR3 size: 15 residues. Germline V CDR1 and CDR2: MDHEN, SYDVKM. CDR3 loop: CASSSLTGANTEAFF. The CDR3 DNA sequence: TGTGCCAGCAGTTCCCTCACGGGGGCGAACACTGAAGCTTTCTTT.

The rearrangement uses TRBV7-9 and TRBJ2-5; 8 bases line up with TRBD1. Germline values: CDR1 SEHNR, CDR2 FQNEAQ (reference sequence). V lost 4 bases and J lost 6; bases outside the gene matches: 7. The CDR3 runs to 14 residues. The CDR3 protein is CASSSTGGLKTQYF. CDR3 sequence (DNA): TGTGCCAGCAGCTCCACAGGGGGGTTAAAGACCCAGTACTTC.

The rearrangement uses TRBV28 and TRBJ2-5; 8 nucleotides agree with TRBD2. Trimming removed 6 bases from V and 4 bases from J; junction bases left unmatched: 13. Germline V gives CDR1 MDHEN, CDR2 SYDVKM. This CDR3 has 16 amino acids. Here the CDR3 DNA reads TGTGCCAGCAGCCCAACGGGGGGGAGGAGGGGAGAGACCCAGTACTTC. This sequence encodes CASSPTGGRRGETQYF.